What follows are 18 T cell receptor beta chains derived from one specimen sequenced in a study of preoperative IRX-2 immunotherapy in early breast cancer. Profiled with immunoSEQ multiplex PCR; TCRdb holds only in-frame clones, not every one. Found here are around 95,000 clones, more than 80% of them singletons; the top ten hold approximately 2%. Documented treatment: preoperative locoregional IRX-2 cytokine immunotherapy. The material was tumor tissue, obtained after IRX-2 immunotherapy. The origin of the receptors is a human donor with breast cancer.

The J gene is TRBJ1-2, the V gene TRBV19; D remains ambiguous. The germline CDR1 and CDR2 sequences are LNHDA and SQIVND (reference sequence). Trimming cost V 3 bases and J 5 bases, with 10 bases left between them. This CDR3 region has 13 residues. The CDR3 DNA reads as TGTGCCAGTAGTATGAGGGCGATATATGGCTACACCTTC. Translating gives CASSMRAIYGYTF.

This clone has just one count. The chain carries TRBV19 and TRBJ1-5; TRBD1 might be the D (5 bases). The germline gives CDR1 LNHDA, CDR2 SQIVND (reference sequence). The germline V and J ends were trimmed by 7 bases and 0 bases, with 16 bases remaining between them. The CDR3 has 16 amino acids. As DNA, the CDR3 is TGTGCCAGTAATATGAGGGGCGTTTATAGCAATCAGCCCCAGCATTTT. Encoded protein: CASNMRGVYSNQPQHF. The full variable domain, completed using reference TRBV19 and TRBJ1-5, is DGGITQSPKYLFRKEGQNVTLSCEQNLNHDAMYWYRQDPGQGLRLIYYSQIVNDFQKGDIAEGYSVSREKKESFPLTVTSAQKNPTAFYLCASNMRGVYSNQPQHFGDGTRLSIL.

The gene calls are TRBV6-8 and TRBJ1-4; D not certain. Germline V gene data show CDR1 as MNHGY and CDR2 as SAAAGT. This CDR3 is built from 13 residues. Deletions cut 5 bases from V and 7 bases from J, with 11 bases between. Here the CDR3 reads CASSGNDGEKLFF. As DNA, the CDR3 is TGTGCCAGCAGTGGCAATGACGGTGAAAAACTGTTTTTT.

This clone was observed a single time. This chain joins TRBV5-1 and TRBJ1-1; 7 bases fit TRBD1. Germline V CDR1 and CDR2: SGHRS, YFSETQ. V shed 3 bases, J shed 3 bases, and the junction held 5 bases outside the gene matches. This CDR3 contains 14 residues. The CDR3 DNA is TGCGCCAGCAGCTCACAGGGGTGGGACACTGAAGCTTTCTTT. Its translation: CASSSQGWDTEAFF.

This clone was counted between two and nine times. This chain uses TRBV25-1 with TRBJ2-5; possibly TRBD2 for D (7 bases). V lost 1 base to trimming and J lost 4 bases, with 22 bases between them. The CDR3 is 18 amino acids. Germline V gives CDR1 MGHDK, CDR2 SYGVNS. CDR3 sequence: CASSESAWGGGVGETQYF. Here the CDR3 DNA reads TGTGCCAGCAGTGAATCAGCGTGGGGAGGGGGGGTCGGAGAGACCCAGTACTTC.

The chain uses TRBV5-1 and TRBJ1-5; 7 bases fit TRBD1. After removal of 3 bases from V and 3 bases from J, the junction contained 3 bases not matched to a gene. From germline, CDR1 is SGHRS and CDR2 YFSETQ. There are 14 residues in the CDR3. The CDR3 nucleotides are TGCGCCAGCAGCTCGGGACAGCCCAATCAGCCCCAGCATTTT. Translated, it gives CASSSGQPNQPQHF. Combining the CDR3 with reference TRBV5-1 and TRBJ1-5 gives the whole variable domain KAGVTQTPRYLIKTRGQQVTLSCSPISGHRSVSWYQQTPGQGLQFLFEYFSETQRNKGNFPGRFSGRQFSNSRSEMNVSTLELGDSALYLCASSSGQPNQPQHFGDGTRLSIL.

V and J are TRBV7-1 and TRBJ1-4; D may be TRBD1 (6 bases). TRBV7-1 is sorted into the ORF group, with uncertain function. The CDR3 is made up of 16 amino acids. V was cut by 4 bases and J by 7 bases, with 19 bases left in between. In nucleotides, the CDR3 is TGTGCCAGCAGCTTTCGAGCAGGGACACGGGCTGAAAAACTGTTTTTT. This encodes CASSFRAGTRAEKLFF.

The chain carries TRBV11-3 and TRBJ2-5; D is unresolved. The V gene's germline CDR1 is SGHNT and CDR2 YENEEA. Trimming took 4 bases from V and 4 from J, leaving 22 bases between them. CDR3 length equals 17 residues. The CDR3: CASSSSWGVPNGETQYF. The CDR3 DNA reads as TGTGCCAGCAGCTCCTCCTGGGGTGTCCCAAACGGAGAGACCCAGTACTTC.

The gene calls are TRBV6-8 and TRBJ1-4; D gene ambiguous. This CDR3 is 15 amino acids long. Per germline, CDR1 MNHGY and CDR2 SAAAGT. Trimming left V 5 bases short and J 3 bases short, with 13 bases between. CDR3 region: CASSEDPAANEKLFF. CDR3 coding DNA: TGTGCCAGCAGTGAGGATCCGGCGGCTAATGAAAAACTGTTTTTT.

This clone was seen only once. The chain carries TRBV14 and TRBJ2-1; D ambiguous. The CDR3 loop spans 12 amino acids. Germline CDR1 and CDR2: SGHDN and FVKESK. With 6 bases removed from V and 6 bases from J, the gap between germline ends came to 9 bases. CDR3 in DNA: TGTGCCAGCAGTTCATCCGGCAATGAGCAGTTCTTC. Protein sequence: CASSSSGNEQFF. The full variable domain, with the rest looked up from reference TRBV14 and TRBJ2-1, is EAGVTQFPSHSVIEKGQTVTLRCDPISGHDNLYWYRRVMGKEIKFLLHFVKESKQDESGMPNNRFLAERTGGTYSTLKVQPAELEDSGVYFCASSSSGNEQFFGPGTRLTVL.

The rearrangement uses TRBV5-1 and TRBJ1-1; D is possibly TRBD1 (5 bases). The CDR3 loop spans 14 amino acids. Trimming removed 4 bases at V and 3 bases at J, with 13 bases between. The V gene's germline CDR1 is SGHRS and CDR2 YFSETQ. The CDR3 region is CASSLPRGDTEAFF. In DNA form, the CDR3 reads TGCGCCAGCAGCCTCCCGAGGGGAGACACTGAAGCTTTCTTT.

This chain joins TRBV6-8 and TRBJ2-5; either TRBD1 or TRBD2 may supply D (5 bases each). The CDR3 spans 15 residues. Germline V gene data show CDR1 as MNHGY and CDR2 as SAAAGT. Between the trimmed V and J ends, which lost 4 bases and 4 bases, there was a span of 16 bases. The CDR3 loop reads CASSSGTPRLETQYF. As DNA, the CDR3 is TGTGCCAGCAGTTCCGGGACCCCCCGGTTAGAGACCCAGTACTTC.

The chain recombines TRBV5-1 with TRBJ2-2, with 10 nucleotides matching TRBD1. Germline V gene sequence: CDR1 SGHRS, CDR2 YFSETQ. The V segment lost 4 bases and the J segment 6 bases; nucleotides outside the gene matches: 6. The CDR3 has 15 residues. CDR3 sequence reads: CASSKGQGYAGELFF. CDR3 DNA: TGCGCCAGCAGCAAGGGACAGGGGTACGCCGGGGAGCTGTTTTTT.

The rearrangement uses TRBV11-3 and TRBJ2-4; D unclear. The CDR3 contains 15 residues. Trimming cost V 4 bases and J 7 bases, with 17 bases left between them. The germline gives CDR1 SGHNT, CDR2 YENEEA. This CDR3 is CASSYSQLGWNIQYF. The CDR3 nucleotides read TGTGCCAGCAGCTACAGCCAACTGGGGTGGAACATTCAGTACTTC.

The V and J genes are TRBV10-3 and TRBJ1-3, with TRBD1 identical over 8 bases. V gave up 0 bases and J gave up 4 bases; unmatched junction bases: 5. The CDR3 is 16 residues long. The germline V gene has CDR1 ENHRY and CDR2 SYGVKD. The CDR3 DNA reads TGTGCCATCAGTGAGTCCGGCCGACAGGGGGGAAACACCATATATTTT. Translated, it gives CAISESGRQGGNTIYF.

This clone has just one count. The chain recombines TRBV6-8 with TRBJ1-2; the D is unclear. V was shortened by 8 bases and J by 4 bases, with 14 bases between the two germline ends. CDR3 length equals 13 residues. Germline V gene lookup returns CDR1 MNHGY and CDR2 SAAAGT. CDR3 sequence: CASVVVGSYGYTF. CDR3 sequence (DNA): TGTGCCAGCGTTGTCGTAGGGAGCTATGGCTACACCTTC.

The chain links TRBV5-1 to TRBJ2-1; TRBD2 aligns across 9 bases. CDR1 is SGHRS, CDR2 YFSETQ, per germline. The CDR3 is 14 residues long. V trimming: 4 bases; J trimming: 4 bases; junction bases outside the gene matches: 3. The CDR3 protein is CASSLTSGYNEQFF. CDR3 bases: TGCGCCAGCAGCCTGACTAGCGGTTACAATGAGCAGTTCTTC.

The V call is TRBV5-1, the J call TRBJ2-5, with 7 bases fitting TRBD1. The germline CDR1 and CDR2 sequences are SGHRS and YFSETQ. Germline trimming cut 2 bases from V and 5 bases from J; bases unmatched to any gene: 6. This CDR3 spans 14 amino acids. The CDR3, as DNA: TGCGCCAGCAGCTTACAGGGGAGTGGTGAGACCCAGTACTTC. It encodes CASSLQGSGETQYF. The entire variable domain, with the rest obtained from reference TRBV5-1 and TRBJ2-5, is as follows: KAGVTQTPRYLIKTRGQQVTLSCSPISGHRSVSWYQQTPGQGLQFLFEYFSETQRNKGNFPGRFSGRQFSNSRSEMNVSTLELGDSALYLCASSLQGSGETQYFGPGTRLLVL.